These 30 T cell receptor beta chains were sequenced from one sample in a study of blood T cell repertoires in COVID-19. Libraries were prepared by immunoSEQ multiplex PCR; TCRdb keeps only in-frame clonotypes and omits some of them. The data contain approximately 80,000 clones, 86% of them singletons. Sequencing input: peripheral blood. These receptors all come from a middle-aged man with active COVID-19.

CDR3: CAWSDLLLAGGLEKLFF. For the CDR3, the DNA is TGTGCCTGGAGTGACCTACTCCTAGCAGGGGGATTGGAAAAACTGTTTTTT. The rearrangement links TRBV30 to TRBJ1-4, with 7 bases identical to TRBD1. Germline V gene data show CDR1 as GTSNPN and CDR2 as SVGIG (reference sequence). The ends lost 1 base at V and 8 bases at J; junction bases unmatched: 16. The CDR3 length is 17 residues.

The chain joins TRBV30 to TRBJ2-2; possible D gene TRBD2, 5 bases. CDR1 is GTSNPN and CDR2 is SVGIG in the germline V gene (reference sequence). Trimming shortened V by 0 bases and J by 6 bases, and 8 bases separated the two germline ends. The CDR3 spans 13 residues. CDR3 sequence reads: CAWSVKAAGELFF. CDR3 DNA: TGTGCCTGGAGTGTAAAAGCGGCCGGGGAGCTGTTTTTT.

CDR3 sequence (DNA): TGCGCCAGCAGCCAAGAAGCGAGGGCTTCAGGCAAAAACATTCAGTACTTC. Residues: CASSQEARASGKNIQYF. V and J are TRBV4-3 and TRBJ2-4; D perhaps matches TRBD2 (5 bases). Trimming shortened V by 0 bases and J by 3 bases, and 15 bases separated the two germline ends. The CDR3 extends over 17 amino acids. Germline CDR1 reads LGHNA; CDR2 reads YSLEER.

The chain has TRBV4-2 and TRBJ2-3; D may be TRBD2 (6 bases). The CDR3 spans 13 residues. The V end lost 4 bases, the J end lost 6 bases, and 11 bases lay between the germline ends. CDR1 and CDR2 (germline): LGHNA, YNFKEQ. The DNA of the CDR3 is TGTGCCAGCAGCCTGCCGGGGGTCGATACGCAGTATTTT. It is translated as CASSLPGVDTQYF.

In DNA form, the CDR3 reads TGTGCCAGCAGCGTATTGGACAGGGCGAATTCACCCCTCCACTTT. Its translation is CASSVLDRANSPLHF. This chain links TRBV9 with TRBJ1-6; TRBD1 matches 8 bases. CDR3 length: 15 residues. V lost 1 base and J lost 7; bases outside the gene matches: 4. In germline, CDR1 is SGDLS, CDR2 YYNGEE.

The chain couples TRBV7-2 to TRBJ1-5; 7 bases are a match to TRBD1. CDR1 SGHTA and CDR2 FQGNSA come from the germline V gene. V shed 8 bases, J shed 0 bases, and the junction held 13 bases outside the gene matches. This CDR3 is built from 17 residues. The CDR3 loop is CASSPLGTAYSNQPQHF. The CDR3, as DNA: TGTGCCAGCTCACCCCTGGGGACAGCATATAGCAATCAGCCCCAGCATTTT.

This chain uses TRBV30 with TRBJ2-3, with TRBD2 matching over 15 bases. The CDR3 covers 15 residues. V shed 1 base and J 5 bases; nucleotides not matched to a gene: 1. CDR1 GTSNPN and CDR2 SVGIG come from the germline V gene (reference sequence). Here the CDR3 reads CAWSAGLAGGDTQYF. The CDR3 DNA sequence: TGTGCCTGGAGTGCGGGACTAGCGGGGGGAGATACGCAGTATTTT.

The chain combines TRBV9 with TRBJ1-2; 10 nucleotides match TRBD1. The length of the CDR3 is 16 residues. The ends lost 0 bases at V and 4 bases at J; junction bases unmatched: 6. The germline V gene encodes CDR1 SGDLS and CDR2 YYNGEE. CDR3 DNA sequence: TGTGCCAGCAGCGTAGGGAGGGACAGGGGTAGCTATGGCTACACCTTC. Translated: CASSVGRDRGSYGYTF.

The J gene is TRBJ2-3, the V gene TRBV6-1; D is undetermined. Germline CDR1 reads MNHNS; CDR2 reads SASEGT. The CDR3 covers 14 residues. V lost 3 bases, J lost 0 bases, and 7 bases lay in between. CDR3 loop: CASSDWASTDTQYF. The CDR3 DNA reads TGTGCCAGCAGTGATTGGGCCAGCACAGATACGCAGTATTTT.

This clone was recorded a few times. This CDR3 is CASSLAWAGAEQYF. The DNA for the CDR3 is TGTGCCAGCAGCTTGGCATGGGCGGGAGCCGAGCAGTACTTC. The J gene is TRBJ2-7, the V gene TRBV5-6; 7 bases fit TRBD2. The CDR3 sequence is 14 residues long. Germline V CDR1 and CDR2: SGHDT, YYEEEE. V lost 0 bases to trimming and J lost 6 bases; unmatched junction nucleotides: 6.

This clone was counted only a few times. This chain joins TRBV23-1 and TRBJ1-5; no reliable D call. TRBV23-1 is annotated as an ORF whose role is uncertain. CDR3 length equals 12 residues. Trimming pared 2 bases from V and 7 bases from J, leaving 6 bases between. The CDR3 sequence is CASSQALQPQHF. CDR3 sequence (DNA): TGCGCCAGCAGTCAAGCCCTACAGCCCCAGCATTTT.

V and J are TRBV19 and TRBJ1-1; tentative D call: TRBD1 (5 bases). V gave up 2 bases and J gave up 0 bases, with 10 bases separating them. From germline, CDR1 is LNHDA and CDR2 SQIVND (reference sequence). This CDR3 has 15 amino acids. The CDR3 protein is CASSIQGTMNTEAFF. The CDR3 DNA reads as TGTGCCAGTAGTATACAGGGAACCATGAACACTGAAGCTTTCTTT.

This chain joins TRBV6-2 or TRBV6-3 and TRBJ1-2; tentatively, D is TRBD1 (5 bases). Between the trimmed V and J ends, which lost 0 bases and 2 bases, there was a span of 16 bases. The CDR3 is 17 amino acids. Germline CDR1 MNHEY, CDR2 SVGEGT. CDR3 nucleotides: TGTGCCAGCAGTTACTCGATCTTCGTCGGGGGAAACTATGGCTACACCTTC. Residues: CASSYSIFVGGNYGYTF.

The rearrangement links TRBV9 to TRBJ1-1; possible D gene TRBD1, 6 bases. CDR1 and CDR2 from the germline V gene are SGDLS and YYNGEE. This CDR3 is built from 16 residues. Trimming shortened V by 3 bases and J by 0 bases, and 15 bases separated the two germline ends. The CDR3: CASSAGETLLNTEAFF. Here the CDR3 DNA reads TGTGCCAGCAGCGCAGGGGAGACCCTCCTGAACACTGAAGCTTTCTTT. The full variable domain, rest sourced from reference TRBV9 and TRBJ1-1, is DSGVTQTPKHLITATGQRVTLRCSPRSGDLSVYWYQQSLDQGLQFLIQYYNGEERAKGNILERFSAQQFPDLHSELNLSSLELGDSALYFCASSAGETLLNTEAFFGQGTRLTVV.

The chain carries TRBV5-1 and TRBJ2-1; D may be TRBD2 (5 bases). Trimming left V 0 bases short and J 6 bases short, with 7 bases between. Germline V gene sequence: CDR1 SGHRS, CDR2 YFSETQ. The CDR3 is 13 residues long. CDR3: CASSLATINEQFF. In DNA form, the CDR3 reads TGCGCCAGCAGCTTGGCGACTATCAATGAGCAGTTCTTC.

This chain connects TRBV19 to TRBJ1-2, with 9 nucleotides matching TRBD1. The CDR3 spans 16 residues. V gave up 5 bases and J gave up 4 bases; unmatched junction bases: 11. Germline V CDR1 and CDR2: LNHDA, SQIVND (reference sequence). CDR3 region: CASSSPGQGRRYGYTF. In nucleotides, the CDR3 is TGTGCCAGTAGTTCGCCGGGACAGGGTCGTCGCTATGGCTACACCTTC.

J is TRBJ2-2 and V is TRBV5-4; TRBD1 aligns across 8 bases. Trimming cost V 2 bases and J 1 base; bases outside gene matches: 4. The CDR3 consists of 16 residues. The germline gives CDR1 SGHNT, CDR2 YYREEE (reference sequence). CDR3 region: CASSFSTGVNTGELFF. The CDR3, as DNA: TGTGCCAGCAGCTTCTCGACAGGGGTGAACACCGGGGAGCTGTTTTTT.

The chain recombines TRBV9 with TRBJ2-1; possibly TRBD2 for D (6 bases). Germline V gene sequence: CDR1 SGDLS, CDR2 YYNGEE. The germline V and J ends were trimmed by 4 bases and 5 bases, with 16 bases remaining between them. The CDR3 consists of 15 residues. The DNA for the CDR3 is TGTGCCAGCAGCCCCTCGGGCGGCGGGAACAATGAGCAGTTCTTC. Protein product: CASSPSGGGNNEQFF.

This chain connects TRBV19 to TRBJ1-2; 10 nucleotides line up with TRBD1. CDR1 and CDR2 (germline): LNHDA, SQIVND (reference sequence). The CDR3 consists of 17 residues. The V segment lost 3 bases and the J segment 2 bases; nucleotides outside the gene matches: 9. In DNA, the CDR3 is TGTGCCAGTAGTATGGGGGACAGGGGCAGCACAAACTATGGCTACACCTTC. Translation: CASSMGDRGSTNYGYTF.

The V call is TRBV29-1, the J call TRBJ2-1, with D possibly TRBD1 on 6 matching bases. The germline CDR1 and CDR2 sequences are SQVTM and ANQGSEA. V lost 6 bases and J lost 8, with 17 bases in between. The CDR3 length is 13 residues. CDR3 DNA sequence: TGCAGCGTGCACTCCTCACAGGGCGATGAGCAGTTCTTC. Encoded protein: CSVHSSQGDEQFF.

V usage is TRBV19 and J usage is TRBJ2-7, with 7 bases identical to TRBD1. The CDR3 is 13 residues long. Trimming cost V 5 bases and J 2 bases; bases outside gene matches: 3. Germline V lookup: CDR1 LNHDA, CDR2 SQIVND (reference sequence). DNA for the CDR3: TGTGCCAGTAGTCCAGGGGGTCCCTACGAGCAGTACTTC. The encoded protein is CASSPGGPYEQYF.

This chain uses TRBV6-2 or TRBV6-3 with TRBJ1-2, with D perhaps TRBD1 (5 bases). There are 13 residues in the CDR3. Germline CDR1 is MNHEY and CDR2 is SVGEGT. Trimming took off 2 bases at V and 5 bases at J, with 9 bases between the two ends. CDR3 in amino acids: CASSYGGRYGYTF. The CDR3 nucleotides are TGTGCCAGCAGTTACGGGGGGAGGTATGGCTACACCTTC.

The J gene is TRBJ1-2, the V gene TRBV3-1 (or the pseudogene TRBV3-2); D remains ambiguous. V shed 3 bases and J shed 3 bases, with 11 bases lying between them. CDR3 length: 14 residues. Germline loops: CDR1 LGHDT, CDR2 YNNKEL (reference sequence). The CDR3 bases are TGTGCCAGCAGCCAGGGGAGTAGGGACTATGGCTACACCTTC. It yields the protein CASSQGSRDYGYTF.

This chain links TRBV30 with TRBJ2-5, with TRBD1 matching 11 bases. V lost 1 base to trimming and J lost 5 bases; unmatched junction nucleotides: 6. The length of the CDR3 is 15 residues. CDR1 GTSNPN and CDR2 SVGIG come from the germline V gene (reference sequence). The CDR3 DNA follows: TGTGCCTGGAGTGGGACAGGGGGCGGTTCGGAGACCCAGTACTTC. Its protein is CAWSGTGGGSETQYF.

V is TRBV5-6 and J is TRBJ2-2; D possibly corresponds to TRBD1 (5 bases). In germline, CDR1 is SGHDT, CDR2 YYEEEE. The CDR3 covers 16 residues. V gave up 0 bases and J gave up 5 bases, with 14 bases separating them. The DNA of the CDR3 is TGTGCCAGCAGCTTGGATGGGCAGGGTGGGACCGGGGAGCTGTTTTTT. This encodes CASSLDGQGGTGELFF.

The chain's CDR3 is CASSSTITTGATNEKLFF. The CDR3, as DNA: TGTGCCAGCAGTTCGACCATAACCACGGGTGCAACTAATGAAAAACTGTTTTTT. The chain carries TRBV28 and TRBJ1-4; no definite D call. The CDR3 spans 18 residues. CDR1 is MDHEN, CDR2 SYDVKM, per germline. Trimming took off 4 bases at V and 0 bases at J, with 18 bases between the two ends.

This chain joins TRBV7-6 and TRBJ2-3, with TRBD1 as a possible D gene (7 bases). CDR1 and CDR2 (germline): SGHVS, FNYEAQ. Trimming cost V 3 bases and J 2 bases, with 18 bases left between them. The CDR3 sequence is 17 residues long. CDR3 amino acids: CASSFPPSGGITDTQYF. CDR3 DNA: TGTGCCAGCAGCTTCCCACCGTCAGGGGGGATCACAGATACGCAGTATTTT.

The CDR3 nucleotides read TGCGCCAGCAGCTTCGGACAGGGGGTTAACACTGAAGCTTTCTTT. Residues: CASSFGQGVNTEAFF. V usage is TRBV5-1 and J usage is TRBJ1-1, with TRBD1 identical over 10 bases. Germline CDR1 reads SGHRS; CDR2 reads YFSETQ. This CDR3 region has 15 residues. J was trimmed by 2 bases and V by 2 bases; bases with no gene match: 3.

This chain links TRBV19 with TRBJ2-3; tentative D call: TRBD1 (6 bases). This CDR3 spans 15 amino acids. The germline CDR1 and CDR2 sequences are LNHDA and SQIVND (reference sequence). Trimming left V 7 bases short and J 2 bases short, with 16 bases between. The CDR3 loop reads CASTRQGLITDTQYF. The CDR3 DNA is TGTGCCAGTACTCGGCAGGGGTTGATCACAGATACGCAGTATTTT.

The chain has TRBV6-6 and TRBJ2-4; D might be TRBD1 (5 bases). The length of the CDR3 is 15 residues. The V gene's germline CDR1 is MNHNY and CDR2 SVGAGI (reference sequence). Trimming cost V 6 bases and J 0 bases, with 12 bases left between them. Written as DNA, the CDR3 is TGTGCCAGCAGGGAGACAGTTCCAGCCAAAAACATTCAGTACTTC. Encoded protein: CASRETVPAKNIQYF.